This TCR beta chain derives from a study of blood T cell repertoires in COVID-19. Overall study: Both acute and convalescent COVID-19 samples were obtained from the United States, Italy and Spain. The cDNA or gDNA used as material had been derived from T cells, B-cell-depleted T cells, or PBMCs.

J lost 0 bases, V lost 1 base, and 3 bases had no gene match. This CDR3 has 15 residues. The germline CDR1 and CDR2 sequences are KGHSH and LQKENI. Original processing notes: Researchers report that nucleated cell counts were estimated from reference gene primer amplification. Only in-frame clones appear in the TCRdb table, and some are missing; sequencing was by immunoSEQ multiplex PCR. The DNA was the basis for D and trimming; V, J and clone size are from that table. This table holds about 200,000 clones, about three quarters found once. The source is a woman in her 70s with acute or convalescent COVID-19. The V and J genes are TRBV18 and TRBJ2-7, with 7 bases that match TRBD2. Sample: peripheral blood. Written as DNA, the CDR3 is TGTGCCAGCTCACCACGGGAGGGACCCTCCTACGAGCAGTACTTC. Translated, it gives CASSPREGPSYEQYF.